The clone carrying this T cell receptor beta chain was counted a few times. The antigen remains unidentified. These data originate in a study of metastatic and nonmetastatic thyroid tumors. For the study at large: Comparative analysis of repertoires was undertaken across blood and tumor or nodule tissue obtained from malignant and benign thyroid patients. Study outcomes and limitations: In both blood and tumor samples, TCR beta diversity was reported significantly higher for malignant than benign nodules.

This CDR3 region has 15 residues. V gave up 1 base and J gave up 2 bases; unmatched junction bases: 2. From germline, CDR1 is MDHEN and CDR2 SYDVKM. Per the study methods: A classifier of distant metastasis in papillary thyroid cancer was built from CDR3 differences (across clinicopathological groups). TCRdb reanalyzed the PCR reads with MiXCR. TCRdb's processing, not the study's, gives the V and J calls here. The sample lists about 19,000 clones; roughly a third were seen once. None of the patients had undergone any treatment ahead of thyroid surgery. This sequence originates from a female donor with papillary thyroid cancer or a benign thyroid nodule (not recorded which). Some clones in this sample may be carry-over from other donors' samples. Material: tumor tissue. The rearrangement joins TRBV28 to TRBJ2-7; 10 bases line up with TRBD2. CDR3 sequence: CASSLLAGGPYEQYF. CDR3 nucleotides: TGTGCCAGCAGTTTATTAGCGGGAGGACCCTACGAGCAGTACTTC.